Shown below are 7 T cell receptor beta chains from a single sample sequenced in a study of prognosis after radiotherapy for stage I lung cancer. TCR beta CDR3 was amplified from genomic DNA by two-round multiplex PCR. For every TRBV and TRBJ gene, a specific primer was used in first-round PCR. Each CDR3 protein is one row after TCRdb ran MiXCR on the multiplex PCR reads. The sample shows over 12,000 distinct CDR3 sequences, 50% to 65% of them seen only once. The material was PBMCs, obtained before or after stereotactic body radiation therapy (not recorded which). All receptors derive from a donor over 45 with non-small cell lung cancer.

This clonotype is labeled as medium-sized. The chain joins TRBV5-1 to TRBJ1-4; 11 nucleotides align to TRBD1. Germline trimming cut 4 bases from V and 5 bases from J; bases unmatched to any gene: 7. The CDR3 has 16 residues. CDR1 is SGHRS, CDR2 YFSETQ, per germline. CDR3 nucleotides: TGCGCCAGCAGCGTGGGACAGGGGGGAAGAAATGAAAAACTGTTTTTT. This encodes CASSVGQGGRNEKLFF.

In regard to this clonotype: This likely reflects a read error, since a far larger clone is one base away. The chain carries TRBV6-4 and TRBJ2-7, with 7 bases that match TRBD1. Germline V lookup: CDR1 MRHNA, CDR2 SNTAGT. The CDR3 loop spans 14 amino acids. The chain's CDR3 is CASSYPTGSYEQCF. The CDR3, as DNA: TGTGCCAGCAGTTACCCGACAGGGTCCTACGAGCAGTGCTTC.

This chain uses TRBV2 with TRBJ2-7; perhaps D is TRBD1 or TRBD2 (5 bases each). V was cut by 7 bases and J by 5 bases, with 15 bases left in between. This CDR3 has 13 amino acids. CDR1 and CDR2 (germline): SNHLY, FYNNEI. This chain's CDR3 is CASIYSGPNEQYF. The CDR3 DNA follows: TGTGCCAGCATTTACTCGGGACCTAACGAGCAGTACTTC.

This clonotype was detected ten times or more. This chain connects TRBV19 to TRBJ1-4; maybe TRBD1 (6 bases). The V and J ends lost 5 bases and 8 bases respectively, with 15 bases between them. This CDR3 spans 14 amino acids. Per the germline V gene, CDR1 is LNHDA and CDR2 is SQIVND (reference sequence). CDR3 nucleotides: TGTGCCAGTAGTTCGGGCGCAGGGGCAGAAAAACTGTTTTTT. It specifies CASSSGAGAEKLFF.

The chain uses TRBV9 and TRBJ2-1; 13 bases align to TRBD2. Trimming took 4 bases from V and 15 from J; bases not matched to a gene: 7. Germline V lookup: CDR1 SGDLS, CDR2 YYNGEE. The CDR3 has 13 amino acids. The CDR3: CASSTLAGGPPFF. The CDR3 DNA reads TGTGCCAGCAGCACACTAGCGGGAGGGCCGCCGTTCTTC.

In the case of this clonotype: A single base separates this from a much larger clone, so it may be a read error. This rearrangement joins TRBV6-9 to TRBJ1-1, with unresolved D. The CDR3 extends over 15 amino acids. Looked up from germline, CDR1 is MNHGY and CDR2 is SVAAGI. The CDR3 sequence is CSSSWAQAKSTEAFF. CDR3 bases: TGTTCCAGCAGTTGGGCCCAGGCAAAGAGCACTGAAGCTTTCTTT.

The sample holds many counts of this clonotype. Relative to the germline gene, one junction end is altered; a read error may explain this. The rearrangement links TRBV5-4 to TRBJ2-2; a possible D gene is TRBD1 (6 bases). Germline CDR1 SGHNT, CDR2 YYREEE (reference sequence). The CDR3 sequence is 16 residues long. CDR3 bases: TGTGCCAGCAGTTTGGACAGAGTCGCGAACACCGGGGAGCTGTTTTTT. Its translation is CASSLDRVANTGELFF.